These 17 T cell receptor beta chains originate from one sample sequenced in a study of CXCR4 blockade with PD-1 therapy in pancreatic cancer. Clones were read by immunoSEQ multiplex PCR, and TCRdb kept only the in-frame ones, dropping some. This sample has approximately 18,000 clones, with around 72% found just once. The material sequenced was tumor tissue. The origin of the receptors is a human donor with pancreatic ductal adenocarcinoma.

The chain links TRBV25-1 to TRBJ2-5, with 10 nucleotides matching TRBD2. V dropped 3 bases and J dropped 7; count of bases not matched to a gene: 17. Germline CDR1 and CDR2: MGHDK and SYGVNS. The CDR3 extends over 18 amino acids. The CDR3 DNA reads as TGTGCCAGCAGTGATACGTTAGCGGGAGGCGGCTGGGAGGGGACCCAGTACTTC. Amino acid sequence: CASSDTLAGGGWEGTQYF. The variable domain in full, with the rest retrieved from reference TRBV25-1 and TRBJ2-5, is EADIYQTPRYLVIGTGKKITLECSQTMGHDKMYWYQQDPGMELHLIHYSYGVNSTEKGDLSSESTVSRIRTEHFPLTLESARPSHTSQYLCASSDTLAGGGWEGTQYFGPGTRLLVL.

The chain links TRBV7-7 to TRBJ1-4; the D gene is possibly TRBD1 (5 bases). CDR3 length equals 15 residues. V was pared by 5 bases and J by 7 bases, with 17 bases between. Germline V lookup: CDR1 SSHAT, CDR2 FNYEAQ (reference sequence). The CDR3 spells CASSPRALGTEKLFF. As DNA, the CDR3 is TGTGCCAGCAGCCCTCGGGCCCTAGGGACTGAAAAACTGTTTTTT.

Notes on this clone: Germline and junction disagree at one end, which may indicate a read error. The V gene is TRBV12-5, the J gene TRBJ2-1, with D uncertain. CDR1 is LGHNT and CDR2 is FRNRAP in the germline V gene. CDR3 length: 13 residues. The DNA for the CDR3 is TGTGCTGGTGGTAGCAACAGCTACAATGAGCAGTTCTTC. Its translation: CAGGSNSYNEQFF.

This clone appeared a single time. The chain employs TRBV29-1 and TRBJ2-1; 8 nucleotides line up with TRBD2. The CDR3 has 17 residues. Germline values: CDR1 SQVTM, CDR2 ANQGSEA. With 8 bases clipped from V and 5 bases from J, the junction kept 20 bases outside the gene matches. The CDR3 DNA sequence: TGCAGCACCGAGGAGTCTTGGACTAGCAAACCAAACAATGAGCAGTTCTTC. It specifies CSTEESWTSKPNNEQFF.

This chain uses TRBV28 with TRBJ2-7, with 7 bases that match TRBD1. With V trimmed by 3 bases and J by 0 bases, 5 bases remained unmatched. The CDR3 consists of 15 residues. Germline CDR1 reads MDHEN; CDR2 reads SYDVKM. CDR3 region: CASSFGQESSYEQYF. As DNA, the CDR3 is TGTGCCAGCAGTTTTGGACAGGAGAGCTCCTACGAGCAGTACTTC. The variable domain in full, with the rest retrieved from reference TRBV28 and TRBJ2-7, is DVKVTQSSRYLVKRTGEKVFLECVQDMDHENMFWYRQDPGLGLRLIYFSYDVKMKEKGDIPEGYSVSREKKERFSLILESASTNQTSMYLCASSFGQESSYEQYFGPGTRLTVT.

The table lists this clone with a count of one. The chain links TRBV11-3 to TRBJ2-7; tentative D call: TRBD2 (6 bases). V was pared by 8 bases and J by 1 base, with 18 bases between. This CDR3 is built from 15 residues. In germline, CDR1 is SGHNT, CDR2 YENEEA. The chain's CDR3 is CASRAGLEVSYEQYF. As DNA, the CDR3 is TGTGCCAGCCGGGCGGGGCTAGAGGTATCCTACGAGCAGTACTTC.

For the CDR3, the DNA is TGTGCCAGCAGTTCGGGGACAGGGTGGGAGACCCAGTACTTC. Encoded protein: CASSSGTGWETQYF. The V call is TRBV28, the J call TRBJ2-5; 9 nucleotides align to TRBD1. This CDR3 is built from 14 residues. The V gene end was trimmed by 4 bases and the J gene end by 5 bases; junction bases not matched to a gene: 5. The germline gives CDR1 MDHEN, CDR2 SYDVKM.

This clone showed up just a few times. This chain uses TRBV29-1 with TRBJ1-1; D is unclear. Germline V CDR1 and CDR2: SQVTM, ANQGSEA. The V end lost 6 bases, the J end lost 2 bases, and 10 bases lay between the germline ends. The CDR3 consists of 12 residues. The CDR3 spells CSVERQNTEAFF. The CDR3 coding sequence is TGCAGCGTGGAACGACAAAACACTGAAGCTTTCTTT.

The chain couples TRBV30 to TRBJ2-3; D ambiguous. V was shortened by 0 bases and J by 0 bases, with 7 bases between the two germline ends. CDR3 length equals 14 residues. Germline V gene data show CDR1 as GTSNPN and CDR2 as SVGIG (reference sequence). CDR3 protein: CAWSVGISTDTQYF. DNA for the CDR3: TGTGCCTGGAGTGTAGGGATTAGCACAGATACGCAGTATTTT.

The rearrangement joins TRBV5-1 to TRBJ2-7, with 10 nucleotides matching TRBD2. Per germline, CDR1 SGHRS and CDR2 YFSETQ. The CDR3 sequence is 15 residues long. Trimming at V came to 0 bases and at J to 2 bases, leaving 2 bases not matched to a gene. In DNA form, the CDR3 reads TGCGCCAGCAGCTTGGGGACTAGCGGTACCTACGAGCAGTACTTC. This gives the protein CASSLGTSGTYEQYF.

This chain connects TRBV25-1 to TRBJ2-7; possibly TRBD1 or TRBD2 for D (5 bases each). In germline, CDR1 is MGHDK, CDR2 SYGVNS. The CDR3 covers 16 residues. V lost 2 bases, J lost 1 base, and 15 bases lay in between. CDR3 in amino acids: CASSEDQGVRSYEQYF. Here the CDR3 DNA reads TGTGCCAGCAGTGAAGACCAGGGAGTAAGGTCCTACGAGCAGTACTTC.

The V and J genes are TRBV18 and TRBJ2-5; the D is unclear. The CDR3 runs to 14 residues. Per the germline V gene, CDR1 is KGHSH and CDR2 is LQKENI. Trimming took 0 bases from V and 0 from J, leaving 5 bases between them. DNA of the CDR3: TGTGCCAGCTCACCACCAGCGCACCAAGAGACCCAGTACTTC. It codes for CASSPPAHQETQYF.

The chain joins TRBV19 to TRBJ1-5; D unclear. V was shortened by 5 bases and J by 3 bases, with 11 bases between the two germline ends. The germline V gene has CDR1 LNHDA and CDR2 SQIVND (reference sequence). CDR3 length: 14 amino acids. Here the CDR3 reads CASSEAVVNQPQHF. The DNA of the CDR3 is TGTGCCAGTAGTGAGGCAGTAGTCAATCAGCCCCAGCATTTT.

The chain joins TRBV18 to TRBJ1-1; D is unresolved. The germline CDR1 and CDR2 sequences are KGHSH and LQKENI. V lost 4 bases to trimming and J lost 8 bases, with 14 bases between them. The CDR3 is made up of 13 amino acids. The CDR3 region has the DNA TGTGCCAGCTCACAAGGGCGGCCTGCAGAAGCTTTCTTT. Translating it yields CASSQGRPAEAFF. The full variable domain, with the rest looked up from reference TRBV18 and TRBJ1-1, is NAGVMQNPRHLVRRRGQEARLRCSPMKGHSHVYWYRQLPEEGLKFMVYLQKENIIDESGMPKERFSAEFPKEGPSILRIQQVVRGDSAAYFCASSQGRPAEAFFGQGTRLTVV.

The V call is TRBV19, the J call TRBJ2-1, with TRBD1 matching over 10 bases. The CDR3 is 14 amino acids. J was trimmed by 6 bases and V by 5 bases; bases with no gene match: 4. The V gene's germline CDR1 is LNHDA and CDR2 SQIVND (reference sequence). CDR3 in DNA: TGTGCCAGTAGTGCCGACAGGGGGCCCAATGAGCAGTTCTTC. Protein product: CASSADRGPNEQFF.

The chain recombines TRBV19 with TRBJ1-1; D not certain. CDR3 length: 12 amino acids. CDR1 and CDR2 (germline): LNHDA, SQIVND (reference sequence). V was pared by 3 bases and J by 8 bases, with 10 bases between. The CDR3 loop is CASSMGSPEAFF. The CDR3 bases are TGTGCCAGTAGTATGGGCAGCCCGGAAGCTTTCTTT.

The chain recombines TRBV6-8 with TRBJ2-1; tentative D call: TRBD2 (6 bases). Germline V gives CDR1 MNHGY, CDR2 SAAAGT. The CDR3 sequence is 16 residues long. The germline V and J ends were trimmed by 0 bases and 9 bases, with 18 bases remaining between them. The CDR3 region is CASSYSGAGISGEQFF. For the CDR3, the DNA is TGTGCCAGCAGTTACTCTGGGGCGGGGATAAGTGGTGAGCAGTTCTTC.